This paragraph reports one TCR beta chain. The target antigen is unknown. The data stem from a study of T-cell memory formation after mild COVID-19. Study-wide background: Largely donor-specific sequence clusters came from a couple of donors.

cDNA libraries for TCR alpha and TCR beta, carrying sample barcodes and UMIs, came from 5'RACE with constant-segment primers. TCRdb redid the calling of the 5' RACE reads with MiXCR, one entry per CDR3 protein. In the table there are approximately 350,000 distinct CDR3 sequences, around 28% of which are singletons. Deletions cut 1 base from V and 6 bases from J, with 18 bases between. CDR1 is SNHLY and CDR2 is FYNNEI in the germline V gene. This CDR3 comprises 16 residues. Findings of the study overall: The study found contracting CD4+ clones mainly in CM and EM and contracting CD8+ clones in EMRA. Several responding clones turned up in pre-infection memory, indicating that cross-reactive memory may have taken part.

This sequence joins TRBV2 and TRBJ1-2; possible D gene TRBD1, 6 bases. Sequencing was performed on PBMCs or a T cell subset sorted from them (not recorded which). The receptor's source is an adult woman who had mild COVID-19 (a few samples of this study predate the infection). Cell type and time point are not known. CDR3 bases: TGTGCCAGCAGTGAAGATTGGGTGGGGGGCCACGATGGCTACACCTTC. This gives the protein CASSEDWVGGHDGYTF.